Detailed here is one T cell receptor (beta chain). Its cognate antigen is unknown. 60 Vbeta and 13 Jbeta primers were used in PCR. The repertoire was sequenced with immunoSEQ multiplex PCR; TCRdb's copy has only in-frame clones and lacks some. The sample contains 160,000 or so clones, about 80% of which appear only once. This record belongs to a study of cytomegalovirus exposure and HLA in healthy donors. Study-wide results and caveats: Compared with the roughly 700-donor mean, an Asian-associated ancestry cluster reportedly had fewer N-insertions, according to a later analysis.

The TCR originated in a man aged 25-40 years in good health and CMV-seropositive. Sequenced material: PBMCs.

This CDR3 is CASSSYRETYEQYF. CDR3 DNA sequence: TGTGCCAGCAGCTCGTACCGGGAAACCTACGAGCAGTACTTC. The chain carries TRBV14 and TRBJ2-7; D perhaps matches TRBD2 (5 bases). There are 14 residues in the CDR3. From germline, CDR1 is SGHDN and CDR2 FVKESK. Trimming removed 5 bases from V and 2 bases from J, with 13 bases in between.